This TCR beta chain is drawn from a study of T cells in Graves' hyperthyroidism and ophthalmopathy (dated by TCRdb to about 2019). In the study overall: Peripheral blood samples were taken at the time of initial diagnosis, prior to any treatment. The study also compared thyroid tissue and blood T-cell repertoires from over 5 Graves' hyperthyroidism patients. The 95 to 100 discovery patients were randomly divided into training and test sets at a 7:3 ratio. Prospective prediction of ophthalmopathy was tested in an independent validation cohort of approximately 19 hyperthyroidism patients and some 17 patients who later progressed to ophthalmopathy. The paper reports TCR Vbeta CDR3 sequencing of over 120 peripheral blood samples: over 40 ophthalmopathy, fewer than 80 hyperthyroidism and 17 progressor patients. To identify TCR V-J signatures that set the groups apart, the researchers used a discovery cohort of about a hundred patients, made up of roughly 40 with Graves' ophthalmopathy and approximately 57 with stable Graves' hyperthyroidism. Once sampling was done, hyperthyroidism patients were given methimazole at a starting dose of 30 mg daily, whereas ophthalmopathy patients were given high-dose intravenous methylprednisolone. The research as a whole found: During validation, the model predicted progression to ophthalmopathy a median of approximately 7 months ahead of onset, with almost 71% sensitivity and about 75% specificity. Sample size was not statistically predetermined, and blinding of investigators to group allocation was not performed. A 13 V-J signature model separated ophthalmopathy from stable hyperthyroidism, with around 88% sensitivity and about 81% specificity in cross-validation and 80%/75% in testing. Most expanded thyroid clonotypes (frequency above 0.001) were also detected in blood, a finding suggesting that blood repertoires may reflect thyroid immune responses.

Ophthalmopathy patients had moderately to severely active disease, with a Clinical Activity Score of 3 or more, a NOSPECS grade of 4 or more, and a disease duration of less than 3 months. Exclusion was applied to patients with uncontrolled infections, other autoimmune diseases, pregnancy or lactation. Diagnoses were established on the basis of clinical symptoms, serum thyroxine and TRAb, thyroid ultrasound, and orbital computed tomography. Ficoll-Paque density gradient centrifugation was used to isolate PBMCs from about 10 ml of fresh peripheral blood. Total RNA was extracted using Trizol reagent, and RNA quality was assessed on an Agilent 2100 Bioanalyzer. This clonotype occurred many times. Its antigen is not yet known. Per-base qualities were not stored, and no clone one base away is much larger. Amplification of TCR beta CDR3 regions was carried out from RNA transcripts. The TCR CDR3 was subjected to a first round of RT-PCR using the HTBI primer set and the Qiagen OneStep RT-PCR kit. A second multiplex PCR round built the libraries, followed by size selection and purification. The libraries were sequenced on an Illumina HiSeq2000 using paired-end 100 bp reads. From the authors' description of their analysis: SOAPnuke was used to process the raw data, removing reads that contained adapters or uncalled bases, had a mean Phred below 15, or lacked an exact match to the constant primer or identifier. High-quality paired reads were merged with COPE v1.2.5, and unique nucleotide sequences were defined as clonotypes. MiTCR v1.1 was used to align the clonotypes against IMGT TRBV, TRBD and TRBJ reference segments. Analysis was restricted to V-J combinations with a frequency above 0.0001, which covered about 99% of repertoires. A TCS score was defined as the ratio of F50 (clonal expansion) to E x V (chaos), with BLOSUM62-based TCRdist applied between CDR3 peptides within each V-J. Welch's t-statistics and random forest reduced roughly 540 V-J features to 10 to 15, which were used in a naive Bayes classifier (R e1071). In-frame beta chains were kept once TCRdb had trimmed the public reads at Q25 with fastp and called clones with MiXCR. Duplicate CDR3 protein sequences are folded into a single record with the most common DNA and genes. These V and J calls originate from TCRdb's pipeline instead of the authors' own analysis. For this sample the table gives around 600,000 distinct CDR3 sequences, of which roughly 15% were detected only once. More than 3% of the sample comes from the top ten.

The CDR3 contains 14 residues, cysteine and phenylalanine counted. Only the CDR3 part of the read is kept: 42 bases, read in frame from the first base. Relative to germline, V is missing 6 bases and J is missing 3 bases, with 2 bases of the junction outside any gene match. The sequenced material came from blood. The rearrangement joined TRBV12-3 or TRBV12-4 to TRBJ2-3, with 11 central nucleotides matching TRBD2. This TCR came from a woman in her thirties or forties with Graves' ophthalmopathy. The sequence in DNA is TGTGCCAGCAGACTAGCGGGAGAAACAGATACGCAGTATTTT. It is translated as CASRLAGETDTQYF.